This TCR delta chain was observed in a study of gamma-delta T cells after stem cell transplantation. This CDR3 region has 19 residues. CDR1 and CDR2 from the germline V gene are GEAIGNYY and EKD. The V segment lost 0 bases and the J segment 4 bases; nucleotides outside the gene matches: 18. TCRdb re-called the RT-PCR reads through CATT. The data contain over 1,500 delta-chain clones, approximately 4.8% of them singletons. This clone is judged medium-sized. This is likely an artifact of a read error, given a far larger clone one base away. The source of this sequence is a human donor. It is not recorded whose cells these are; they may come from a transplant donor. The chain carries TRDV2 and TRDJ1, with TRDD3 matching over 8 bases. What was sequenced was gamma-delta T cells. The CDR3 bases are TGTGCCTGTGACACCGTTTCCTTGGGGGATCGATTACCCATCGATAAACTCATCTTT. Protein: CACDTVSLGDRLPIDKLIF.